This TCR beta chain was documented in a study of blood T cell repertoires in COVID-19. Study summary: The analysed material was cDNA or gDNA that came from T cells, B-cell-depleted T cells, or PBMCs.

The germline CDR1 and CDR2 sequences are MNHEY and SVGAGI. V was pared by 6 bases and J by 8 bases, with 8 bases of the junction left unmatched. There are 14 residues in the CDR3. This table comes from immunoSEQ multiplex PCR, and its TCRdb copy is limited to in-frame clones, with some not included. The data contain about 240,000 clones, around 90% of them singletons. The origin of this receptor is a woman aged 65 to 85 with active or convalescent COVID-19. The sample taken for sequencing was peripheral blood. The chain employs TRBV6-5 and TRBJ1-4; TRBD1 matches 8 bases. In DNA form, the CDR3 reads TGTGCCAGCAGCTTGGACAGGGCAACGGAAAAACTGTTTTTT. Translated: CASSLDRATEKLFF.